The 13 T cell receptor beta chains below come from one sample, sequenced in a study of shared clonotypes between healthy human individuals. This table comes from immunoSEQ multiplex PCR, and its TCRdb copy is limited to in-frame clones, with some not included. The repertoire has about 1.1 million clones, 70% to 80% of them found once; the top ten carry 0.55% to 0.7%. The material sequenced was memory CD4+ T cells from PBMCs. Indicated subset: CD45RA-negative fraction. The source is a young man in good health. Some clones in this sample may be carry-over from other donors' samples.

V is TRBV11-2 and J is TRBJ2-7; TRBD1 matches at 10 bases. Germline CDR1 reads SGHAT; CDR2 reads FQNNGV. The CDR3 length is 17 residues. V gave up 2 bases and J gave up 4 bases; unmatched junction bases: 11. CDR3 sequence (DNA): TGTGCCAGCAGCTTATATGCCGGGACAGGGGTTGGGTACGAGCAGTACTTC. Its translation: CASSLYAGTGVGYEQYF.

This chain connects TRBV2 to TRBJ2-7; D is possibly TRBD1 (5 bases). The germline V and J ends were trimmed by 8 bases and 3 bases, with 17 bases remaining between them. The CDR3 is 14 amino acids. Germline CDR1 reads SNHLY; CDR2 reads FYNNEI. DNA of the CDR3: TGTGCCAGCCAGGAGACAGAACTTTACTACGAGCAGTACTTC. This sequence encodes CASQETELYYEQYF.

In DNA, the CDR3 is TGTGCCAGCTCACCGCGTCTAACGACAGTCCAAGAGACCCAGTACTTC. Translated: CASSPRLTTVQETQYF. This chain uses TRBV18 with TRBJ2-5; weak D call: TRBD1 (5 bases). With 3 bases removed from V and 1 base from J, the gap between germline ends came to 15 bases. The germline V gene has CDR1 KGHSH and CDR2 LQKENI. The CDR3 covers 16 residues.

This chain links TRBV6-6 with TRBJ1-2; TRBD1 matches 7 bases. Losses at the gene ends were 0 bases for V and 4 bases for J; bases not matched to a gene: 8. Germline V gene lookup returns CDR1 MNHNY and CDR2 SVGAGI (reference sequence). The CDR3 has 16 residues. CDR3 bases: TGTGCCAGCAGTTACTCCGGACAGGAACTAATCTATGGCTACACCTTC. This gives the protein CASSYSGQELIYGYTF.

About this clone: One base away lies a much larger clone, so this may be a sequencing read error. This CDR3 is also generated by other DNA sequences in the sample. The CDR3 is CASRIGDEEDTEAFF. The CDR3 DNA follows: TGTGCCAGCCGCATCGGGGACGAGGAGGACACCGAAGCTTTCTTT. The genes are TRBV27 and TRBJ1-1, with a possible D match to TRBD1 (5 bases). The CDR3 is made up of 15 amino acids. Germline CDR1 MNHEY, CDR2 SMNVEV (reference sequence).

In nucleotides, the CDR3 is TGTGCCAGCAGCGCCACTTCGGCCACTAATGAAAAACTGTTTTTT. This codes for CASSATSATNEKLFF. This chain joins TRBV7-9 and TRBJ1-4; D gene uncertain. Germline lookup yields CDR1 SEHNR and CDR2 FQNEAQ (reference sequence). V dropped 5 bases and J dropped 2 bases, with 12 bases sitting between them. CDR3 length: 15 amino acids.

This clone was seen a handful of times. The chain links TRBV7-9 to TRBJ1-2; D is undetermined. V was pared by 0 bases and J by 0 bases, with 11 bases between. Germline assignment: CDR1 SEHNR and CDR2 FQNEAQ (reference sequence). CDR3 length: 16 amino acids. DNA of the CDR3: TGTGCCAGCAGCTTAGCTGGAGGGCAAGCTAACTATGGCTACACCTTC. Its translation is CASSLAGGQANYGYTF.

This rearrangement joins TRBV29-1 to TRBJ1-4; D perhaps matches TRBD1 (5 bases). Germline CDR1 SQVTM, CDR2 ANQGSEA. CDR3 size: 15 residues. Trimming removed 4 bases at V and 5 bases at J, with 17 bases between. The DNA for the CDR3 is TGCAGCGTTGGCTATGGAGCAGGGCTGAATGAAAAACTGTTTTTT. Translation gives CSVGYGAGLNEKLFF.

This clone was detected ten times or more. This chain links TRBV10-3 with TRBJ2-5; 8 bases are a match to TRBD2. The CDR3 spans 13 residues. V was pared by 5 bases and J by 3 bases, with 2 bases of the junction left unmatched. CDR1 and CDR2 from the germline V gene are ENHRY and SYGVKD. CDR3 coding DNA: TGTGCCATCAGTCCAGCGGGAGAAGAGACCCAGTACTTC. Its protein is CAISPAGEETQYF.

J is TRBJ1-4 and V is TRBV5-5, with D perhaps TRBD1 (6 bases). Trimming removed 4 bases at V and 8 bases at J, with 15 bases between. Germline CDR1 reads SGHKS; CDR2 reads YYEKEE (reference sequence). The length of the CDR3 is 14 residues. The DNA of the CDR3 is TGTGCCAGCAGCCACGGACAGTCGAGGGAAAAACTGTTTTTT. It yields the protein CASSHGQSREKLFF. Combining the CDR3 with reference TRBV5-5 and TRBJ1-4 gives the whole variable domain DAGVTQSPTHLIKTRGQQVTLRCSPISGHKSVSWYQQVLGQGPQFIFQYYEKEERGRGNFPDRFSARQFPNYSSELNVNALLLGDSALYLCASSHGQSREKLFFGSGTQLSVL.

This chain uses TRBV6-5 with TRBJ1-2; TRBD1 agrees at 10 bases. V shed 5 bases and J 4 bases; nucleotides not matched to a gene: 4. The CDR3 length is 14 residues. Looked up from germline, CDR1 is MNHEY and CDR2 is SVGAGI. As DNA, the CDR3 is TGTGCCAGCAGTCCTGGGACAGGGGCCTATGGCTACACCTTC. Translated, it gives CASSPGTGAYGYTF.

The chain uses TRBV7-3 and TRBJ2-2, with 8 bases that match TRBD1. Trimming removed 5 bases from V and 5 bases from J; junction bases left unmatched: 7. The CDR3 is 15 amino acids. CDR1 is SGHTA and CDR2 is FQGTGA in the germline V gene. CDR3 coding DNA: TGTGCCAGCAGCCTTGGACAGGGATGGACCGGGGAGCTGTTTTTT. Translation gives CASSLGQGWTGELFF.

V gene TRBV6-5 combines with J gene TRBJ2-3, with a tentative D call TRBD2 (5 bases). With 4 bases removed from V and 7 bases from J, the gap between germline ends came to 18 bases. The CDR3 length is 15 residues. From germline, CDR1 is MNHEY and CDR2 SVGAGI. In DNA form, the CDR3 reads TGTGCCAGCAGTTTTGCCCCCTCTCCGGGGTATACGCAGTATTTT. Its protein is CASSFAPSPGYTQYF.